This T cell receptor beta chain was identified during a study of cytomegalovirus exposure and HLA in healthy donors. There are 15 residues in the CDR3. The trim removed 5 bases at V and 2 bases at J, leaving 9 bases unmatched. The germline V gene encodes CDR1 SGHAT and CDR2 FQNNGV. About this clone itself: As yet, its antigen is unknown.

The study ran its PCR with 60 Vbeta and 13 Jbeta primers. Sequencing used immunoSEQ multiplex PCR; TCRdb keeps in-frame clones, though not all of them. This table has 100,000 to 150,000 clones, around four fifths appearing once. Study-wide points: Roughly uniform sequencing depth across donors was assumed, possibly incorrectly.

The source is a man between 18 and 35 years old in good health and CMV-seropositive. This chain links TRBV11-2 with TRBJ2-7, with 7 bases identical to TRBD1. The sequenced material came from PBMCs. CDR3 amino acids: CASSRTPGQPYEQYF. For the CDR3, the DNA is TGTGCCAGCAGCCGAACACCGGGACAGCCCTACGAGCAGTACTTC. Supplemented by reference TRBV11-2 and TRBJ2-7, the full variable domain reads EAGVAQSPRYKIIEKRQSVAFWCNPISGHATLYWYQQILGQGPKLLIQFQNNGVVDDSQLPKDRFSAERLKGVDSTLKIQPAKLEDSAVYLCASSRTPGQPYEQYFGPGTRLTVT.